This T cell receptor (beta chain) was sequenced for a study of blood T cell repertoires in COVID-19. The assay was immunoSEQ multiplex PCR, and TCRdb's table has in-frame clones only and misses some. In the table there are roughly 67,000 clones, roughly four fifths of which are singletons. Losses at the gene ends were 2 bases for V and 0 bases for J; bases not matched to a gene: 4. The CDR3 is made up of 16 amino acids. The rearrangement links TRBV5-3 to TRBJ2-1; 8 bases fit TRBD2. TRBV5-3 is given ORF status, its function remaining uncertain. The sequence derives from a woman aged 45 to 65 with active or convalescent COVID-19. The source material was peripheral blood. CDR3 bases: TGTGCCAGAAGCTTCACTAGCGGAAGCTCCTACAATGAGCAGTTCTTC. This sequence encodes CARSFTSGSSYNEQFF.